This TCR beta chain comes out of a study of T cell repertoires in cytomegalovirus infection. TCRdb reprocessed the reads via MiXCR and lists one record per CDR3 protein. The sample consists of approximately 1,000,000 distinct CDR3 sequences, 31% of them appearing once. This clonotype has more than one count but fewer than ten. The target antigen is unknown. CDR3 length: 14 amino acids. Germline V gene lookup returns CDR1 SEHNR and CDR2 FQNEAQ (reference sequence). The V and J ends lost 5 bases and 3 bases respectively, with 13 bases between them. The starting material was cultured CD8+ T cells from PBMCs, obtained from culture after CMV antigen stimulation. The chain carries TRBV7-9 and TRBJ1-2; D may be TRBD1 (5 bases). This clonotype was obtained from a human donor in good health (CMV status not recorded). Some clones in this sample may be carry-over from other donors' samples. This chain's CDR3 is CASSPDSVYYGYTF. CDR3 nucleotide sequence: TGTGCCAGCAGCCCCGACAGTGTTTACTATGGCTACACCTTC.